One and the same sample provided the 19 T cell receptor beta chains below, sequenced in a study of blood T cell repertoires in COVID-19. This table comes from immunoSEQ multiplex PCR, and its TCRdb copy is limited to in-frame clones, with some not included. The sample records over 200,000 clones, roughly 80% being singletons. Input material: peripheral blood. The receptors derive from a woman older than 75 with active or convalescent COVID-19.

Remarks on this clone: The sample has other DNA sequences that encode this CDR3 too. The chain carries TRBV9 and TRBJ2-3, with 8 bases matching TRBD2. The CDR3 length is 15 residues. Trimming cost V 1 base and J 0 bases; bases outside gene matches: 1. Germline assignment: CDR1 SGDLS and CDR2 YYNGEE. CDR3 DNA: TGTGCCAGCAGCGTAACTAGCGGTAGCACAGATACGCAGTATTTT. Its protein is CASSVTSGSTDTQYF.

The chain has TRBV7-9 and TRBJ2-7; D not resolved. The CDR3 spans 14 residues. Per the germline V gene, CDR1 is SEHNR and CDR2 is FQNEAQ (reference sequence). V was clipped by 5 bases and J by 0 bases, with 11 bases between them. This chain's CDR3 is CASSQARNSYEQYF. CDR3 coding DNA: TGTGCCAGCAGCCAAGCGAGGAACTCCTACGAGCAGTACTTC. The full variable domain, in which reference TRBV7-9 and TRBJ2-7 provide the parts outside the CDR3, is DTGVSQNPRHKITKRGQNVTFRCDPISEHNRLYWYRQTLGQGPEFLTYFQNEAQLEKSRLLSDRFSAERPKGSFSTLEIQRTEQGDSAMYLCASSQARNSYEQYFGPGTRLTVT.

V and J are TRBV7-3 and TRBJ1-6; tentatively, D is TRBD1 (5 bases). Trimming took off 2 bases at V and 10 bases at J, with 15 bases between the two ends. This CDR3 spans 15 amino acids. The germline gives CDR1 SGHTA, CDR2 FQGTGA. In DNA, the CDR3 is TGTGCCAGCAGCTTACGCCCACAGGTTGGGTCACCCCTCCACTTT. This sequence encodes CASSLRPQVGSPLHF.

The CDR3 spells CASSLLPGQVLTPYEQYF. The CDR3, as DNA: TGTGCCAGCAGCCTACTACCGGGACAGGTACTAACCCCCTACGAGCAGTACTTC. This chain joins TRBV7-3 and TRBJ2-7; 8 bases are shared with TRBD1. Germline lookup yields CDR1 SGHTA and CDR2 FQGTGA. J was trimmed by 2 bases and V by 5 bases; bases with no gene match: 17. The CDR3 has 18 residues. Filled out from reference TRBV7-3 and TRBJ2-7, the complete variable domain reads GAGVSQTPSNKVTEKGKYVELRCDPISGHTALYWYRQSLGQGPEFLIYFQGTGAADDSGLPNDRFFAVRPEGSVSTLKIQRTERGDSAVYLCASSLLPGQVLTPYEQYFGPGTRLTVT.

This chain links TRBV6-1 with TRBJ2-7; a weak D match, TRBD2 (6 bases). CDR1 and CDR2 (germline): MNHNS, SASEGT. Trimming cost V 1 base and J 1 base, with 23 bases left between them. The CDR3 consists of 19 residues. The CDR3 DNA reads TGTGCCAGCAGTGAAGGGTCCCCAGGGAGGCTAGCGAGATCCTACGAGCAGTACTTC. Amino acid sequence: CASSEGSPGRLARSYEQYF.

V gene TRBV5-1 combines with J gene TRBJ2-3; D may be TRBD2 (6 bases). Germline CDR1 is SGHRS and CDR2 is YFSETQ. V was shortened by 3 bases and J by 1 base, with 12 bases between the two germline ends. The CDR3 has 15 residues. In nucleotides, the CDR3 is TGCGCCAGCAGCTCATCTAGCGCGCGCACAGATACGCAGTATTTT. It codes for CASSSSSARTDTQYF. The variable domain in full, completed from reference TRBV5-1 and TRBJ2-3, reads KAGVTQTPRYLIKTRGQQVTLSCSPISGHRSVSWYQQTPGQGLQFLFEYFSETQRNKGNFPGRFSGRQFSNSRSEMNVSTLELGDSALYLCASSSSSARTDTQYFGPGTRLTVL.

This rearrangement joins TRBV7-9 to TRBJ2-3; weak D call: TRBD2 (7 bases). V was clipped by 3 bases and J by 7 bases, with 17 bases between them. CDR3 length: 15 amino acids. The germline gives CDR1 SEHNR, CDR2 FQNEAQ (reference sequence). CDR3 in amino acids: CASSLSGGVSNTQYF. The CDR3 DNA follows: TGTGCCAGCAGCTTGTCGGGGGGCGTTAGTAATACGCAGTATTTT.

V usage is TRBV13 and J usage is TRBJ2-5; D is unresolved. Between the trimmed V and J ends, which lost 5 bases and 1 base, there was a span of 14 bases. CDR1 is PRHDT, CDR2 FYEKMQ, per germline (reference sequence). This CDR3 spans 15 amino acids. The CDR3 DNA reads as TGTGCCAGCAGCACCCAGGTTCTCGGCCAAGAGACCCAGTACTTC. Translation: CASSTQVLGQETQYF.

The rearrangement uses TRBV18 and TRBJ2-7, with D tentatively TRBD2 (6 bases). Germline V gene lookup returns CDR1 KGHSH and CDR2 LQKENI. V was pared by 6 bases and J by 7 bases, with 13 bases between. The CDR3 consists of 12 residues. The DNA of the CDR3 is TGTGCCAGCTCTGACCGACTAGGGGAGCAGTACTTC. Its protein product is CASSDRLGEQYF.

The CDR3 protein is CASSYSRQGLADAYF. The CDR3 nucleotides read TGTGCCAGCAGTTACAGCCGACAGGGACTTGCGGACGCGTACTTC. The rearrangement joins TRBV6-2 or TRBV6-3 to TRBJ2-7, with D possibly being TRBD1 (7 bases). V lost 2 bases and J 12 bases, leaving 23 bases between the germline ends. Germline V gene sequence: CDR1 MNHEY, CDR2 SVGEGT. There are 15 residues in the CDR3.

The CDR3 is CASSLGTSGWDEQFF. CDR3 in DNA: TGTGCCAGCAGCCTAGGGACTAGCGGGTGGGATGAGCAGTTCTTC. The rearrangement uses TRBV9 and TRBJ2-1; 12 bases fit TRBD2. V gave up 4 bases and J gave up 8 bases; unmatched junction bases: 7. Germline V gives CDR1 SGDLS, CDR2 YYNGEE. The CDR3 sequence is 15 residues long.

Details on this clone: One end of the junction fails to match germline, which may point to a read error. The chain couples TRBV5-5 to TRBJ2-1, with 11 bases identical to TRBD2. CDR3 length equals 15 residues. The germline CDR1 and CDR2 sequences are SGHKS and YYEKEE (reference sequence). The CDR3: CASSILAGGYHEQFF. The CDR3 region has the DNA TGTGCCAGCAGCATCCTAGCGGGGGGCTACCATGAGCAGTTCTTC. The variable domain in full, completed from reference TRBV5-5 and TRBJ2-1, reads DAGVTQSPTHLIKTRGQQVTLRCSPISGHKSVSWYQQVLGQGPQFIFQYYEKEERGRGNFPDRFSARQFPNYSSELNVNALLLGDSALYLCASSILAGGYHEQFFGPGTRLTVL.

The V gene is TRBV19, the J gene TRBJ1-4; TRBD1 aligns across 8 bases. The length of the CDR3 is 14 residues. Germline V CDR1 and CDR2: LNHDA, SQIVND (reference sequence). The ends lost 5 bases at V and 7 bases at J; junction bases unmatched: 6. This CDR3 is CASSRQGLAEKLFF. The CDR3 nucleotides read TGTGCCAGTAGTCGACAGGGGTTGGCTGAAAAACTGTTTTTT.

V and J are TRBV9 and TRBJ2-3; TRBD2 aligns across 7 bases. Trimming at V came to 0 bases and at J to 4 bases, leaving 2 bases not matched to a gene. The CDR3 is made up of 14 amino acids. Per the germline V gene, CDR1 is SGDLS and CDR2 is YYNGEE. For the CDR3, the DNA is TGTGCCAGCAGCGTAGAAGGGAGGGCAGATACGCAGTATTTT. The encoded protein is CASSVEGRADTQYF.

This chain connects TRBV30 to TRBJ2-7; possible D gene TRBD2, 5 bases. The CDR3 is 13 amino acids. V was shortened by 7 bases and J by 0 bases, with 13 bases between the two germline ends. Germline-derived CDR1 and CDR2 are GTSNPN and SVGIG (reference sequence). Here the CDR3 reads CASQRKSSYEQYF. The CDR3 DNA reads as TGTGCCTCGCAGCGGAAGAGCTCCTACGAGCAGTACTTC.

This sequence joins TRBV9 and TRBJ2-2, with D possibly matching TRBD1 (5 bases). Trimming removed 2 bases at V and 4 bases at J, with 12 bases between. The CDR3 spans 15 residues. Germline V gives CDR1 SGDLS, CDR2 YYNGEE. The chain's CDR3 is CASSVVGLGTGELFF. CDR3 nucleotides: TGTGCCAGCAGCGTTGTGGGGCTTGGCACCGGGGAGCTGTTTTTT.

The rearrangement links TRBV19 to TRBJ2-5; D ambiguous. The CDR3 extends over 13 amino acids. Germline-derived CDR1 and CDR2 are LNHDA and SQIVND (reference sequence). V lost 2 bases and J 7 bases, leaving 11 bases between the germline ends. Here the CDR3 reads CASSIRSAWTQYF. DNA for the CDR3: TGTGCCAGTAGTATACGGTCTGCGTGGACCCAGTACTTC.

The rearrangement joins TRBV19 to TRBJ1-1, with 7 bases fitting TRBD1. The trim removed 3 bases at V and 0 bases at J, leaving 10 bases unmatched. Germline loops: CDR1 LNHDA, CDR2 SQIVND (reference sequence). The CDR3 spans 17 residues. The CDR3 here is CASSIGTVGGMNTEAFF. Here the CDR3 DNA reads TGTGCCAGTAGTATCGGGACAGTCGGAGGCATGAACACTGAAGCTTTCTTT.

The J gene is TRBJ2-1, the V gene TRBV4-3; TRBD2 matches at 8 bases. From germline, CDR1 is LGHNA and CDR2 YSLEER. The CDR3 loop spans 17 amino acids. V lost 0 bases and J lost 0; bases outside the gene matches: 4. CDR3 bases: TGCGCCAGCAGCCAAGATCAAACTAGCGGCTCCTACAATGAGCAGTTCTTC. Its protein is CASSQDQTSGSYNEQFF.